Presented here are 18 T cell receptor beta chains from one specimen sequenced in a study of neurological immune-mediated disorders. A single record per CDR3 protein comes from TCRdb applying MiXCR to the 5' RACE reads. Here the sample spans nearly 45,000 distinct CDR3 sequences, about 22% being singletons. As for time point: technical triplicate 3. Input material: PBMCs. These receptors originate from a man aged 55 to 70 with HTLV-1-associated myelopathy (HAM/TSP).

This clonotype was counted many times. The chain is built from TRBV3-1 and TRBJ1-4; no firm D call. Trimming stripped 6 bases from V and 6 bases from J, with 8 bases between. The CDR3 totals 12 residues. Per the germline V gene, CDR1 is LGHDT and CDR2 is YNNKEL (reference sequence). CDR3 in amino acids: CASSFRHEKLFF. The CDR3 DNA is TGTGCCAGCAGTTTCAGACATGAAAAACTGTTTTTT.

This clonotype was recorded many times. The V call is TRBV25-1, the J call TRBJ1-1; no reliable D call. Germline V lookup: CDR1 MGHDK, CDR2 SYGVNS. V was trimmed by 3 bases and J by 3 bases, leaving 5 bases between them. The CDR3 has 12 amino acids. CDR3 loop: CASSDRDTEAFF. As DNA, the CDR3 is TGTGCCAGCAGTGATAGGGACACTGAAGCTTTCTTT. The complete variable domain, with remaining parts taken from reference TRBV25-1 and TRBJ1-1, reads EADIYQTPRYLVIGTGKKITLECSQTMGHDKMYWYQQDPGMELHLIHYSYGVNSTEKGDLSSESTVSRIRTEHFPLTLESARPSHTSQYLCASSDRDTEAFFGQGTRLTVV.

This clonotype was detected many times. This CDR3 is CSARGTSRETQYF. Here the CDR3 DNA reads TGCAGTGCCCGCGGGACTAGCAGGGAGACCCAGTACTTC. This sequence joins TRBV20-1 and TRBJ2-5; 9 bases are a match to TRBD2. The CDR3 runs 13 residues. Germline CDR1 reads DFQATT; CDR2 reads SNEGSKA (reference sequence). V was pared by 6 bases and J by 5 bases, with 7 bases of the junction left unmatched.

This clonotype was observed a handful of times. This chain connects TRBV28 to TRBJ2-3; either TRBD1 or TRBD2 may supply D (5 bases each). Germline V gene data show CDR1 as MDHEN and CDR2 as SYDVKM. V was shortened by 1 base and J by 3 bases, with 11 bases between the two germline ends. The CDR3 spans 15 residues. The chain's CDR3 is CASSLSGSGTDTQYF. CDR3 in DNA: TGTGCCAGCAGTTTATCAGGGTCGGGGACAGATACGCAGTATTTT. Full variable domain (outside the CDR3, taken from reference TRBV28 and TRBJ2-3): DVKVTQSSRYLVKRTGEKVFLECVQDMDHENMFWYRQDPGLGLRLIYFSYDVKMKEKGDIPEGYSVSREKKERFSLILESASTNQTSMYLCASSLSGSGTDTQYFGPGTRLTVL.

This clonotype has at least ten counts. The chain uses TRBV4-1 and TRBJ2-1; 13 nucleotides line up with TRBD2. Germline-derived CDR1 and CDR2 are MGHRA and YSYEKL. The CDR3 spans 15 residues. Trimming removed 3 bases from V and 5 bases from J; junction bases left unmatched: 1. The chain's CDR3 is CASSQGLAGNNEQFF. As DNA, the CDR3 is TGCGCCAGCAGCCAGGGACTAGCGGGAAACAATGAGCAGTTCTTC.

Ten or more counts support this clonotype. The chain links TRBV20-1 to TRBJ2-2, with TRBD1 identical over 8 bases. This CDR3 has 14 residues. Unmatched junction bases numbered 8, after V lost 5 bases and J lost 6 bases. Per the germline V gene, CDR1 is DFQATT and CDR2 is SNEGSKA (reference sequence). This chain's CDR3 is CSAARQGSAGELFF. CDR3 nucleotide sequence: TGCAGTGCTGCCCGACAGGGGTCGGCCGGGGAGCTGTTTTTT.

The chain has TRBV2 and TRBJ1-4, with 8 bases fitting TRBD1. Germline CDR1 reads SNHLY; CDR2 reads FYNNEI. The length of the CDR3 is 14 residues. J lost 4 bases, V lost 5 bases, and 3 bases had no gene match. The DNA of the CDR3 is TGTGCCAGCAGTTTGACAGGGGTTAATGAAAAACTGTTTTTT. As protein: CASSLTGVNEKLFF.

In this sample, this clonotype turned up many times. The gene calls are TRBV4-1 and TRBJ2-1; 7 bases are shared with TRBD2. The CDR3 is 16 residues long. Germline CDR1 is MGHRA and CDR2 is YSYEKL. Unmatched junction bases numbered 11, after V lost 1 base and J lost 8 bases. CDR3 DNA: TGCGCCAGCAGCCAAGGGCTAGCGGCCATAGGCGATGAGCAGTTCTTC. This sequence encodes CASSQGLAAIGDEQFF.

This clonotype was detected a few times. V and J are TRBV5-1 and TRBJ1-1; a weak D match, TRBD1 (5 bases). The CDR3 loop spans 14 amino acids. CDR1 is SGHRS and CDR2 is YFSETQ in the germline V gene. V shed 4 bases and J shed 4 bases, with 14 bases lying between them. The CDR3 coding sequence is TGCGCCAGCAGCCTTCAGGGAGGCGGCACTGAAGCTTTCTTT. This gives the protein CASSLQGGGTEAFF.

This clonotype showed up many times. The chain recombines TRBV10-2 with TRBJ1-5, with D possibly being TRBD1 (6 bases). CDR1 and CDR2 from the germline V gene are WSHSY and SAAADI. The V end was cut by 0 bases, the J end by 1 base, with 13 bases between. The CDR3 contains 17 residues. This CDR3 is CASSESVAGASNQPQHF. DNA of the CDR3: TGCGCCAGCAGTGAGTCGGTAGCGGGGGCCAGCAATCAGCCCCAGCATTTT.

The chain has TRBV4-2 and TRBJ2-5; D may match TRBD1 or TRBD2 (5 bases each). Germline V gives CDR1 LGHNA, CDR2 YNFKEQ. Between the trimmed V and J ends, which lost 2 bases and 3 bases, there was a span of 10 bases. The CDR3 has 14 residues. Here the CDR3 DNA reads TGTGCCAGCAGCCAATTGCTGGGGGAAGAGACCCAGTACTTC. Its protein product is CASSQLLGEETQYF.

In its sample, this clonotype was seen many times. The CDR3 DNA sequence: TGTGCCAGCAGTTTAAGTTTAGATACGCAGTATTTT. This gives the protein CASSLSLDTQYF. The rearrangement uses TRBV12-3 or TRBV12-4 and TRBJ2-3; D call uncertain. Trimming took off 2 bases at V and 5 bases at J, with 5 bases between the two ends. The CDR3 has 12 residues.

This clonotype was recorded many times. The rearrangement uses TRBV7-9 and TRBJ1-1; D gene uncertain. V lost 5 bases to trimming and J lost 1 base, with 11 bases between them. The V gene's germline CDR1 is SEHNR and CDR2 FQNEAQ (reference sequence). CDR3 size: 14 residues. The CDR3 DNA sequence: TGTGCCAGCAGCCTAGTCACTGGGAACACTGAAGCTTTCTTT. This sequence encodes CASSLVTGNTEAFF. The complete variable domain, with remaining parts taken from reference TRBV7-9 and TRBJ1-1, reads DTGVSQNPRHKITKRGQNVTFRCDPISEHNRLYWYRQTLGQGPEFLTYFQNEAQLEKSRLLSDRFSAERPKGSFSTLEIQRTEQGDSAMYLCASSLVTGNTEAFFGQGTRLTVV.

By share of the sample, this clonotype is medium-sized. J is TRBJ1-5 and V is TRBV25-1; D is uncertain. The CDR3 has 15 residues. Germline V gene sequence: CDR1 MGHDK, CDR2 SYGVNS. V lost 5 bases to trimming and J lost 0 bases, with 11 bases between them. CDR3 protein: CASSPQRNSNQPQHF. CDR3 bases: TGTGCCAGCAGTCCACAGAGGAATAGCAATCAGCCCCAGCATTTT. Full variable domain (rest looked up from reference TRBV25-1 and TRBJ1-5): EADIYQTPRYLVIGTGKKITLECSQTMGHDKMYWYQQDPGMELHLIHYSYGVNSTEKGDLSSESTVSRIRTEHFPLTLESARPSHTSQYLCASSPQRNSNQPQHFGDGTRLSIL.

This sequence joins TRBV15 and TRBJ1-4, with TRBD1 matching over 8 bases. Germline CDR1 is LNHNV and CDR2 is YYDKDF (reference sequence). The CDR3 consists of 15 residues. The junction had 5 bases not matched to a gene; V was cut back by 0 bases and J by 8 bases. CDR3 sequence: CATSREGAGGEKLFF. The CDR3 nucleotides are TGTGCCACCAGCAGAGAAGGGGCAGGGGGCGAAAAACTGTTTTTT.

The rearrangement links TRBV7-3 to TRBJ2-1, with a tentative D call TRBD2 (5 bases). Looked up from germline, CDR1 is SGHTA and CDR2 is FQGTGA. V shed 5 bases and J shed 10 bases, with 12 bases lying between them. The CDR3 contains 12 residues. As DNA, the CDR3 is TGTGCCAGCAGCCCCGAGGGCAGCGAGCAGTTCTTC. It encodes CASSPEGSEQFF.

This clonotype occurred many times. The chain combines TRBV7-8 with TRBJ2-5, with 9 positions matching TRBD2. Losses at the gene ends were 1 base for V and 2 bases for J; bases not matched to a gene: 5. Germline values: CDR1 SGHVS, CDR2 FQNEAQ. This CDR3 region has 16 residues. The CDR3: CASSLVVTSGQETQYF. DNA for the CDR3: TGTGCCAGCAGCTTAGTTGTGACTAGCGGTCAAGAGACCCAGTACTTC. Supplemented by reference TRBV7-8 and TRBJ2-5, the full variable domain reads GAGVSQSPRYKVAKRGQDVALRCDPISGHVSLFWYQQALGQGPEFLTYFQNEAQLDKSGLPSDRFFAERPEGSVSTLKIQRTQQEDSAVYLCASSLVVTSGQETQYFGPGTRLLVL.

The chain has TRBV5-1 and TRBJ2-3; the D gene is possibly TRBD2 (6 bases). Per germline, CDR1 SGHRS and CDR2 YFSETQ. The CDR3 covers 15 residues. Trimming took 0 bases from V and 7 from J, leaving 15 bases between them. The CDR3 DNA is TGCGCCAGCAGCTTGGGCGGTATAGCGGAAAATACGCAGTATTTT. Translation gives CASSLGGIAENTQYF.